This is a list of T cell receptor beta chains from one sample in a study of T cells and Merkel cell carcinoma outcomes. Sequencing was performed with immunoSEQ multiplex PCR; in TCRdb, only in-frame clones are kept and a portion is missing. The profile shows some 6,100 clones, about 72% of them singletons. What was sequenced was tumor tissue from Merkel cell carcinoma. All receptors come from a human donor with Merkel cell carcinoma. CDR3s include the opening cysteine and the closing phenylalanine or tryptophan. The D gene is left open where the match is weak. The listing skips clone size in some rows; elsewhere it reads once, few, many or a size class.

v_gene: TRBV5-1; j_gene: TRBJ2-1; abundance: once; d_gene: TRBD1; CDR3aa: CASSLDGQGIGDEQFF; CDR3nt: TGCGCCAGCAGCTTAGATGGACAGGGGATCGGGGATGAGCAGTTCTTC
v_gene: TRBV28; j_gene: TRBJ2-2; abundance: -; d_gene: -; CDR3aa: CASSFQNTGELFF; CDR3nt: TGTGCCAGCAGTTTTCAGAACACCGGGGAGCTGTTTTTT
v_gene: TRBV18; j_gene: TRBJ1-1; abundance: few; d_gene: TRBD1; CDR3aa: CASSQGQMNTEAFF; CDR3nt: TGTGCCAGCTCCCAGGGACAGATGAACACTGAAGCTTTCTTT
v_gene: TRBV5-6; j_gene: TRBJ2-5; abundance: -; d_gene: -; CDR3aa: CASSLARERWRETQYF; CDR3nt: TGTGCCAGCAGCTTGGCTCGGGAGAGGTGGCGAGAGACCCAGTACTTC
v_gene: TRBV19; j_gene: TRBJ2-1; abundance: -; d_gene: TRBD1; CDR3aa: CASSRGQGATGNEQFF; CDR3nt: TGTGCCAGTAGTCGTGGACAGGGAGCGACGGGCAATGAGCAGTTCTTC
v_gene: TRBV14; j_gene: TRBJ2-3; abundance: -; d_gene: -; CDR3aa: CASSQNPADTQYF; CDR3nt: TGTGCCAGCAGCCAGAATCCCGCGGATACGCAGTATTTT
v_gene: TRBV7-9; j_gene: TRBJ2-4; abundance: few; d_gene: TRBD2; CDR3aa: CASSFGGGRNIQYF; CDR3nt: TGTGCCAGCAGCTTCGGGGGGGGCCGGAACATTCAGTACTTC
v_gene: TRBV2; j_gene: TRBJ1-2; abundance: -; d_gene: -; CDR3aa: CASSRNNYGYTF; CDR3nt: TGTGCCAGCAGTCGGAATAACTATGGCTACACCTTC
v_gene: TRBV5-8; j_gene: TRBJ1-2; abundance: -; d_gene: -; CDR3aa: CASSFSLNYGYTF; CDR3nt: TGTGCCAGCAGCTTTTCACTGAACTATGGCTACACCTTC
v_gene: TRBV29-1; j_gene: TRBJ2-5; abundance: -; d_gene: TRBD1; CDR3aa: CSVATTGGVQTQYF; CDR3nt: TGCAGCGTTGCCACAACAGGGGGTGTGCAGACCCAGTACTTC
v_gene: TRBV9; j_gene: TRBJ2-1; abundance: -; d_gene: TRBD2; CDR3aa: CASSFSPGLASYNEQFF; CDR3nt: TGTGCCAGCAGCTTCAGCCCCGGACTAGCGTCCTACAATGAGCAGTTCTTC
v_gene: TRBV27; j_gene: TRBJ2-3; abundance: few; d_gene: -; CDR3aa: CASSSSGTQYF; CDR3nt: -